These 5 T cell receptor beta chains were sequenced from one sample in a study of T cells in Graves' hyperthyroidism and ophthalmopathy. Amplification targeted TCR beta CDR3 regions from RNA transcripts. With the HTBI primer set, the TCR CDR3 went through a first round of RT-PCR. Using its own MiXCR run on the multiplex PCR reads, TCRdb lists one record per CDR3 protein. Among fewer than 650,000 distinct CDR3 sequences listed, approximately 49% were seen once. The sequenced sample was peripheral blood or thyroid tissue (not recorded which). These receptor sequences come from an adult woman with Graves' disease, either hyperthyroidism or ophthalmopathy (not recorded which).

V gene TRBV4-3 combines with J gene TRBJ1-1; tentative D call: TRBD1 (6 bases). V lost 3 bases, J lost 3 bases, and 14 bases lay in between. The CDR3 runs 15 residues. Germline assignment: CDR1 LGHNA and CDR2 YSLEER. In nucleotides, the CDR3 is TGCGCCAGCAGCCATTCGTGGGGGGCTGACACTGAAGCTTTCTTT. Protein product: CASSHSWGADTEAFF.

This chain links TRBV7-6 with TRBJ1-5; 8 bases line up with TRBD1. Germline CDR1 SGHVS, CDR2 FNYEAQ. CDR3 length: 15 amino acids. Losses at the gene ends were 5 bases for V and 7 bases for J; bases not matched to a gene: 10. CDR3 amino acids: CASSPTDRERQPQHF. The DNA of the CDR3 is TGTGCCAGCAGCCCAACGGACAGGGAACGACAGCCCCAGCATTTT.

The table lists this clonotype with many counts. V and J are TRBV2 and TRBJ1-5; 9 positions agree with TRBD1. CDR3 length: 15 residues. The V gene's germline CDR1 is SNHLY and CDR2 FYNNEI. V lost 8 bases to trimming and J lost 5 bases; unmatched junction nucleotides: 10. The CDR3 coding sequence is TGTGCCAGCGGGGAAAGGACAGGGGCTGATCAGCCCCAGCATTTT. Protein sequence: CASGERTGADQPQHF.

This clonotype was recorded at least ten times. V and J are TRBV12-3 or TRBV12-4 and TRBJ2-5; D uncertain. The length of the CDR3 is 13 residues. V lost 3 bases, J lost 5 bases, and 10 bases lay in between. For the CDR3, the DNA is TGTGCCAGCAGTTTTGACGGCGCGGAGACCCAGTACTTC. It translates to CASSFDGAETQYF.

The CDR3 region is CSARRGTGDFNSPLHF. Here the CDR3 DNA reads TGCAGTGCTAGACGAGGGACAGGGGACTTTAATTCACCCCTCCACTTT. The chain is built from TRBV20-1 and TRBJ1-6; TRBD1 agrees at 10 bases. The CDR3 is 16 amino acids. Germline CDR1 is DFQATT and CDR2 is SNEGSKA (reference sequence). V lost 2 bases to trimming and J lost 6 bases; unmatched junction nucleotides: 7.